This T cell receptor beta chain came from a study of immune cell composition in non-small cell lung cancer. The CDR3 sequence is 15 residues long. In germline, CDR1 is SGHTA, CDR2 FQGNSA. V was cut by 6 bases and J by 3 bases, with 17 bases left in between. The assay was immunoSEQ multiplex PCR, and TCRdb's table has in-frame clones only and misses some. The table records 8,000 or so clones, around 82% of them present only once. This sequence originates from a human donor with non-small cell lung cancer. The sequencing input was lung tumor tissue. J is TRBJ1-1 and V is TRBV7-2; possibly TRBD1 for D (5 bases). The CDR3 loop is CASSRDGQGHTEAFF. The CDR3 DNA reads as TGTGCCAGCAGTCGGGACGGCCAAGGGCACACTGAAGCTTTCTTT.